Below are 14 T cell receptor beta chains sequenced from a single sample in a study of blood T cell repertoires in COVID-19. Clones were read by immunoSEQ multiplex PCR, and TCRdb kept only the in-frame ones, dropping some. The data show 25,000 to 30,000 clones, 84% seen once. The sample was peripheral blood. The origin of the receptors is an elderly man with active COVID-19.

The V gene is TRBV7-2, the J gene TRBJ1-3; weak D call: TRBD1 (6 bases). The V end was cut by 5 bases, the J end by 1 base, with 12 bases between. The CDR3 covers 15 residues. Germline lookup yields CDR1 SGHTA and CDR2 FQGNSA. The CDR3 DNA sequence: TGTGCCAGCAGCACCAGAGGGGGTTCTGGAAACACCATATATTTT. Amino acids: CASSTRGGSGNTIYF.

The DNA for the CDR3 is TGTGCCAGCAGTAAACAGGGAGGGACTGAAGCTTTCTTT. It encodes CASSKQGGTEAFF. The chain combines TRBV12-3 or TRBV12-4 with TRBJ1-1, with D tentatively TRBD1 (6 bases). The CDR3 extends over 13 amino acids. Between the trimmed V and J ends, which lost 5 bases and 5 bases, there was a span of 12 bases.

The genes are TRBV28 and TRBJ2-3, with a weak D call TRBD1 (5 bases). This CDR3 is 14 amino acids long. V was cut by 4 bases and J by 11 bases, with 19 bases left in between. Germline CDR1 reads MDHEN; CDR2 reads SYDVKM. CDR3 DNA sequence: TGTGCCAGCAGTTCGGATCTGGGGCTGGGGCGGCAGTATTTT. Translated, it gives CASSSDLGLGRQYF.

The J gene is TRBJ1-2, the V gene TRBV12-3 or TRBV12-4; TRBD1 might be the D (5 bases). The V gene lost 6 bases and the J gene lost 4 bases, with 12 bases spanning the gap. There are 13 residues in the CDR3. CDR3 sequence (DNA): TGTGCCAGCAGCGGACGTAGGGGCTATGGCTACACCTTC. Residues: CASSGRRGYGYTF.

The chain joins TRBV19 to TRBJ2-2; 8 bases are a match to TRBD1. The V gene end was trimmed by 3 bases and the J gene end by 7 bases; junction bases not matched to a gene: 4. Germline CDR1 LNHDA, CDR2 SQIVND (reference sequence). The CDR3 sequence is 14 residues long. This CDR3 reads CASSIRGRGGELFF. In DNA form, the CDR3 reads TGTGCCAGTAGTATCAGGGGGCGAGGCGGGGAGCTGTTTTTT.

The chain recombines TRBV5-6 with TRBJ1-2, with 7 nucleotides matching TRBD1. The V and J ends lost 3 bases and 4 bases, in that order; junction bases with no gene match: 3. Germline CDR1 is SGHDT and CDR2 is YYEEEE. The CDR3 covers 13 residues. The CDR3 bases are TGTGCCAGCAGCTACGGGACAGCCTATGGCTACACCTTC. Protein: CASSYGTAYGYTF.

Sample share makes this clone medium-sized (0.01 to 0.1%). The rearrangement links TRBV5-4 to TRBJ2-4; tentative D call: TRBD1 (5 bases). Trimming pared 0 bases from V and 5 bases from J, leaving 15 bases between. Germline V CDR1 and CDR2: SGHNT, YYREEE (reference sequence). The CDR3 loop spans 16 amino acids. For the CDR3, the DNA is TGTGCCAGCAGCTTGGAATCTGGCAGGGCAGAAAACATTCAGTACTTC. It translates to CASSLESGRAENIQYF. The whole variable domain, filled in from reference TRBV5-4 and TRBJ2-4, reads ETGVTQSPTHLIKTRGQQVTLRCSSQSGHNTVSWYQQALGQGPQFIFQYYREEENGRGNFPPRFSGLQFPNYSSELNVNALELDDSALYLCASSLESGRAENIQYFGAGTRLSVL.

J is TRBJ1-1 and V is TRBV25-1, with D unclear. V shed 3 bases and J shed 0 bases, with 8 bases lying between them. The CDR3 extends over 14 amino acids. The germline V gene has CDR1 MGHDK and CDR2 SYGVNS. CDR3 sequence reads: CASSEARMNTEAFF. In nucleotides, the CDR3 is TGTGCCAGCAGTGAGGCACGTATGAACACTGAAGCTTTCTTT.

The chain uses TRBV10-3 and TRBJ2-3, with D unclear. From germline, CDR1 is ENHRY and CDR2 SYGVKD. V was trimmed by 5 bases and J by 3 bases, leaving 9 bases between them. CDR3 length: 13 amino acids. The CDR3 sequence: CAISFDTTDTQYF. For the CDR3, the DNA is TGTGCCATCAGTTTTGACACAACAGATACGCAGTATTTT.

This chain connects TRBV4-1 to TRBJ2-7, with D possibly being TRBD2 (6 bases). The CDR3 has 15 residues. Germline V lookup: CDR1 MGHRA, CDR2 YSYEKL. V lost 1 base and J lost 2, with 12 bases in between. The CDR3 loop reads CASSQGQGGTYEQYF. The CDR3 DNA follows: TGCGCCAGCAGCCAAGGGCAGGGAGGAACCTACGAGCAGTACTTC.

This chain connects TRBV18 to TRBJ1-5; 7 bases fit TRBD1. Germline assignment: CDR1 KGHSH and CDR2 LQKENI. CDR3 length: 14 residues. V shed 6 bases and J 3 bases; nucleotides not matched to a gene: 5. This CDR3 is CASSPTGVNQPQHF. The CDR3, as DNA: TGTGCCAGCTCCCCCACAGGGGTCAATCAGCCCCAGCATTTT. Looking up the rest from reference TRBV18 and TRBJ1-5 gives the full variable domain: NAGVMQNPRHLVRRRGQEARLRCSPMKGHSHVYWYRQLPEEGLKFMVYLQKENIIDESGMPKERFSAEFPKEGPSILRIQQVVRGDSAAYFCASSPTGVNQPQHFGDGTRLSIL.

The gene calls are TRBV5-6 and TRBJ2-7, with TRBD1 identical over 12 bases. This CDR3 has 15 residues. Germline V lookup: CDR1 SGHDT, CDR2 YYEEEE. The J segment lost 5 bases and the V segment lost 4 bases, leaving 7 bases of the junction unmatched. In DNA form, the CDR3 reads TGTGCCAGCAGCCATACCGGGACAGGGGGCAACGAGCAGTACTTC. It encodes CASSHTGTGGNEQYF. Looking up the rest from reference TRBV5-6 and TRBJ2-7 gives the full variable domain: DAGVTQSPTHLIKTRGQQVTLRCSPKSGHDTVSWYQQALGQGPQFIFQYYEEEERQRGNFPDRFSGHQFPNYSSELNVNALLLGDSALYLCASSHTGTGGNEQYFGPGTRLTVT.

The CDR3: CASSWTSGGSRQSDTQYF. CDR3 bases: TGTGCCAGCAGCTGGACTAGCGGGGGATCAAGACAATCGGATACGCAGTATTTT. V gene TRBV3-1 (or the pseudogene TRBV3-2) combines with J gene TRBJ2-3, with 13 positions matching TRBD2. The CDR3 extends over 18 amino acids. CDR1 is LGHDT and CDR2 is YNNKEL in the germline V gene (reference sequence). J lost 6 bases, V lost 5 bases, and 14 bases had no gene match.

The chain joins TRBV27 to TRBJ2-7; 7 bases fit TRBD2. This CDR3 contains 13 residues. Germline CDR1 is MNHEY and CDR2 is SMNVEV (reference sequence). V lost 6 bases and J lost 1; bases outside the gene matches: 3. The CDR3 reads CASSPLASYEQYF. CDR3 DNA sequence: TGTGCCAGCAGCCCACTAGCGTCCTACGAGCAGTACTTC.